Described below is a single T cell receptor (beta chain) sequence and its context. Its target is unknown. CD8+ and CD4+ T cells from blood underwent TCR beta sequencing. The CDR3 extends over 16 amino acids. Per the germline V gene, CDR1 is SGHRS and CDR2 is YFSETQ. V was trimmed by 0 bases and J by 9 bases, leaving 16 bases between them. These data originate in a study of CD8 T cells in Susac syndrome. Looking at the study overall: Patients with Susac syndrome who were sequenced included more than 5 with active disease and roughly eight in remission.

Study findings and constraints: Acknowledgment was made by the study that its TCR sequencing and HLA analysis involved a relatively small number of individuals.

Reverse transcription used roughly 0.5 to 1 ug RNA and random hexamers. From the immunoSEQ multiplex PCR reads, TCRdb called clonotypes with MiXCR, one entry per CDR3 protein. The sample lists under 200,000 distinct CDR3 sequences; around 90% were seen once. What was sequenced was CD4+ T cells from PBMCs. The clonotype was recovered from a human donor with Susac syndrome. The V and J genes are TRBV5-1 and TRBJ1-6; the D is unclear. The DNA for the CDR3 is TGCGCCAGCAGCTTGGCCGGGTCCACCCTTGTTTCACCCCTCCACTTT. Amino acid sequence: CASSLAGSTLVSPLHF. The variable domain in full, completed from reference TRBV5-1 and TRBJ1-6, reads KAGVTQTPRYLIKTRGQQVTLSCSPISGHRSVSWYQQTPGQGLQFLFEYFSETQRNKGNFPGRFSGRQFSNSRSEMNVSTLELGDSALYLCASSLAGSTLVSPLHFGNGTRLTVT.